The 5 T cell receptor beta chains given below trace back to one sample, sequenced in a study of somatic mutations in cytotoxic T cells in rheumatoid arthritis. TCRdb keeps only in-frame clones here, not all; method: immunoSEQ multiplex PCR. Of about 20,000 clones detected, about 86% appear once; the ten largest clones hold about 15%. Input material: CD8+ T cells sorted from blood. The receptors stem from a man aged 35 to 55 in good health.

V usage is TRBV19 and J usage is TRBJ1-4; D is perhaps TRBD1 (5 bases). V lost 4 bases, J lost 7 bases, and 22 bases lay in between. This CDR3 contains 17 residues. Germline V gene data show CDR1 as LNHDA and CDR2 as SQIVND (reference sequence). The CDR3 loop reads CASSTFSGGRQTEKLFF. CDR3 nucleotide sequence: TGTGCCAGTAGTACGTTTTCTGGGGGTCGCCAGACTGAAAAACTGTTTTTT. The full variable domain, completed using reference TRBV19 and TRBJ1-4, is DGGITQSPKYLFRKEGQNVTLSCEQNLNHDAMYWYRQDPGQGLRLIYYSQIVNDFQKGDIAEGYSVSREKKESFPLTVTSAQKNPTAFYLCASSTFSGGRQTEKLFFGSGTQLSVL.

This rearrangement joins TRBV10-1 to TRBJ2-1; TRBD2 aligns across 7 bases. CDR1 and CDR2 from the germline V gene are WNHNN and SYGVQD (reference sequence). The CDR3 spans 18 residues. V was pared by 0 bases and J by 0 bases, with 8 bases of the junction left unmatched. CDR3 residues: CASSESPSGSSSYNEQFF. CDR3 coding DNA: TGCGCCAGCAGTGAGTCTCCTAGCGGATCCAGCTCCTACAATGAGCAGTTCTTC.

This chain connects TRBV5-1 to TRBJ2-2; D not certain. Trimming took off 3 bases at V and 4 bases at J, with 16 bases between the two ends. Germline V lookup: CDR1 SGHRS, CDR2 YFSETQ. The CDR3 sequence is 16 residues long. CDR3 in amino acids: CASSWTGQEPTGELFF. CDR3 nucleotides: TGCGCCAGCAGCTGGACGGGCCAGGAGCCCACCGGGGAGCTGTTTTTT.

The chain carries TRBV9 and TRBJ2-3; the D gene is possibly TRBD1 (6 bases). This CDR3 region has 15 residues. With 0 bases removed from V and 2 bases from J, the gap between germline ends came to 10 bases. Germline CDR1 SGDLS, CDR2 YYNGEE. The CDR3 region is CASSVAGAYTDTQYF. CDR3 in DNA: TGTGCCAGCAGCGTAGCAGGGGCCTACACAGATACGCAGTATTTT.

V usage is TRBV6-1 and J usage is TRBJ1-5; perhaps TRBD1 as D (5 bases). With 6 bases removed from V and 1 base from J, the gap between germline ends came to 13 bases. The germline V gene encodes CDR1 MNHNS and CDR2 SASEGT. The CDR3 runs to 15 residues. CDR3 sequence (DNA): TGTGCCAGCAGCACCGGGGGAGTCAGCAATCAGCCCCAGCATTTT. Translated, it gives CASSTGGVSNQPQHF.